Shown below are 15 T cell receptor beta chains from a single sample sequenced in a study of metastatic and nonmetastatic thyroid tumors. TCRdb re-called the PCR reads via MiXCR. The table lists 46,000 or so clones, roughly 15% of them singletons. Among the patients, none had received any treatment before thyroid surgery. The sequenced sample was blood. These receptors were obtained from a female donor with papillary thyroid cancer or a benign thyroid nodule (not recorded which). Some clones in this sample may be carry-over from other donors' samples.

CDR3 amino acids: CASSLHPTGGYEQYF. CDR3 bases: TGTGCCAGCAGCTTACATCCGACAGGGGGCTACGAGCAGTACTTC. This chain connects TRBV11-2 to TRBJ2-7, with TRBD1 identical over 9 bases. After removal of 2 bases from V and 3 bases from J, the junction contained 5 bases not matched to a gene. The germline V gene encodes CDR1 SGHAT and CDR2 FQNNGV. The CDR3 is 15 amino acids.

The gene calls are TRBV5-1 and TRBJ2-3; tentative D call: TRBD1 (5 bases). CDR1 SGHRS and CDR2 YFSETQ come from the germline V gene. This CDR3 is 16 amino acids long. The V end was cut by 0 bases, the J end by 1 base, with 12 bases between. Written as DNA, the CDR3 is TGCGCCAGCAGCTTGGAACAGGCGGCGCGCACAGATACGCAGTATTTT. As protein: CASSLEQAARTDTQYF. Based on the CDR3 plus reference TRBV5-1 and TRBJ2-3, the full variable domain is KAGVTQTPRYLIKTRGQQVTLSCSPISGHRSVSWYQQTPGQGLQFLFEYFSETQRNKGNFPGRFSGRQFSNSRSEMNVSTLELGDSALYLCASSLEQAARTDTQYFGPGTRLTVL.

This clone was observed many times. J is TRBJ1-2 and V is TRBV4-1; D is undetermined. The V end lost 0 bases, the J end lost 5 bases, and 1 base lay between the germline ends. Germline values: CDR1 MGHRA, CDR2 YSYEKL. This CDR3 region has 11 residues. The DNA for the CDR3 is TGCGCCAGCAGCCAAGATTATGGCTACACCTTC. Protein sequence: CASSQDYGYTF.

This clone was counted at least ten times. At one of its ends the junction is not consistent with the germline gene, which may arise from a read error. V is TRBV19 and J is TRBJ2-1; D not certain. Germline CDR1 reads LNHDA; CDR2 reads SQIVND (reference sequence). This CDR3 is built from 13 residues. DNA for the CDR3: TGTGCCAGTAGTGACCGTTACACCCCAGTGTGGAGTTTC. It is translated as CASSDRYTPVWSF.

In its sample, this clone was seen many times. For the CDR3, the DNA is TGTGCCACCAGCAGCCTAACAACCACCCATAACTATGGCTACACCTTC. Its protein product is CATSSLTTTHNYGYTF. V gene TRBV15 combines with J gene TRBJ1-2; D ambiguous. V was shortened by 3 bases and J by 1 base, with 15 bases between the two germline ends. CDR1 is LNHNV and CDR2 is YYDKDF in the germline V gene (reference sequence). This CDR3 has 16 amino acids.

The chain links TRBV7-6 to TRBJ1-1, with 11 bases that match TRBD1. The V gene's germline CDR1 is SGHVS and CDR2 FNYEAQ. The CDR3 has 15 residues. The V segment lost 0 bases and the J segment 5 bases; nucleotides outside the gene matches: 2. The CDR3 bases are TGTGCCAGCAGCTTAGCGGGACAGGGGGGGACTGAAGCTTTCTTT. This codes for CASSLAGQGGTEAFF.

This clone was detected many times. The chain joins TRBV30 to TRBJ2-1, with 9 nucleotides matching TRBD1. Trimming cost V 4 bases and J 2 bases; bases outside gene matches: 3. The CDR3 loop spans 14 amino acids. The germline gives CDR1 GTSNPN, CDR2 SVGIG (reference sequence). The CDR3 is CAWKDRGTYNEQFF. In DNA form, the CDR3 reads TGTGCCTGGAAGGACAGGGGAACCTACAATGAGCAGTTCTTC.

This clone occurred a few times. Being one base from a much bigger clone, this may be a read error. The rearrangement links TRBV11-1 to TRBJ1-1; a possible D gene is TRBD1 (5 bases). The CDR3 sequence is 16 residues long. With 6 bases removed from V and 7 bases from J, the gap between germline ends came to 24 bases. Looked up from germline, CDR1 is SGHAT and CDR2 is FQDESV (reference sequence). The CDR3 DNA follows: TGTGCCAGCAGACCCGACAGTGGAGGAAGTGCAGGTGAAGCTTTCTTT. Translating gives CASRPDSGGSAGEAFF.

This clone was observed many times. V and J are TRBV28 and TRBJ1-1; 9 bases line up with TRBD1. This CDR3 is built from 14 residues. J was trimmed by 4 bases and V by 6 bases; bases with no gene match: 6. Germline V gene sequence: CDR1 MDHEN, CDR2 SYDVKM. The CDR3 DNA follows: TGTGCCAGCAGCACACAGGGGGCGAGCACTGAAGCTTTCTTT. Protein sequence: CASSTQGASTEAFF.

This clone was counted ten times or more. V gene TRBV11-2 combines with J gene TRBJ2-1; 10 positions match TRBD2. J gave up 11 bases and V 1 base, and 8 bases lay outside the gene matches. Germline V gene sequence: CDR1 SGHAT, CDR2 FQNNGV. This CDR3 is built from 15 residues. The CDR3: CASSLVTSGVHKQFF. CDR3 nucleotide sequence: TGTGCCAGCAGCTTAGTTACTAGCGGGGTCCATAAGCAGTTCTTC.

This clone showed up many times. The genes are TRBV27 and TRBJ1-2; 8 bases are shared with TRBD1. Germline assignment: CDR1 MNHEY and CDR2 SMNVEV (reference sequence). The CDR3 is 15 amino acids. With V trimmed by 2 bases and J by 2 bases, 4 bases remained unmatched. CDR3 DNA sequence: TGTGCCAGCAGTTTAGGGACAGGACTAAACTATGGCTACACCTTC. Translating it yields CASSLGTGLNYGYTF.

In this sample, this clone turned up many times. V gene TRBV28 combines with J gene TRBJ1-2; D is unresolved. The ends were cut back, 6 bases at V and 0 bases at J, with 11 bases in the middle. Germline V gene data show CDR1 as MDHEN and CDR2 as SYDVKM. The CDR3 has 14 residues. CDR3 DNA: TGTGCCAGCAGGTATGGCGGAACTAACTATGGCTACACCTTC. It translates to CASRYGGTNYGYTF.

This clone came up a few times. The chain uses TRBV10-1 and TRBJ1-1; D not resolved. Germline assignment: CDR1 WNHNN and CDR2 SYGVQD (reference sequence). This CDR3 contains 13 residues. V gave up 7 bases and J gave up 0 bases, with 9 bases separating them. The CDR3 DNA reads as TGCGCCAGCACCGTTACTTTGAACACTGAAGCTTTCTTT. Translation gives CASTVTLNTEAFF.

On this clone: One end of the junction fails to match germline, which may point to a read error. V and J are TRBV11-1 and TRBJ2-1; the D is unclear. Germline V gene lookup returns CDR1 SGHAT and CDR2 FQDESV (reference sequence). This CDR3 is 16 amino acids long. CDR3 amino acids: CASSLGDMDIYNEQSF. The CDR3 DNA is TGTGCCAGCAGCTTAGGAGACATGGATATCTACAATGAGCAGTCCTTC.

This clone was seen at least ten times. The J gene is TRBJ1-1, the V gene TRBV7-9; perhaps TRBD1 as D (5 bases). The CDR3 totals 12 residues. Between the trimmed V and J ends, which lost 1 base and 8 bases, there was a span of 8 bases. Germline V gene lookup returns CDR1 SEHNR and CDR2 FQNEAQ (reference sequence). This CDR3 is CASSLGRGEAFF. The CDR3 DNA reads as TGTGCCAGCAGCTTAGGTAGGGGAGAAGCTTTCTTT.